This TCR beta chain was profiled in a study of blood T cell repertoires in COVID-19. As for the study in general: PBMCs, B-cell-depleted T cells, or T cells provided the cDNA or gDNA that made up the material.

The germline V gene encodes CDR1 SGHNT and CDR2 YYREEE (reference sequence). The CDR3 loop spans 14 amino acids. V was pared by 4 bases and J by 3 bases, with 6 bases of the junction left unmatched. Authors' analysis steps: Estimation of nucleated cell counts was performed using reference gene primer amplification. The protocol was immunoSEQ multiplex PCR, while the TCRdb copy is restricted to in-frame clones and leaves out a portion. For V, J and clone size, that table is used; D and trimming come from the DNA. The repertoire consists of some 200,000 clones, with 85% occurring once and the leading ten covering approximately 0.99%. Seattle's cohort entered during active infection and was followed longitudinally.

This clonotype was sampled from a man in his 60s with COVID-19, enrolled during active disease. This chain links TRBV5-4 with TRBJ2-5, with 7 positions matching TRBD1. The sequencing input was peripheral blood. CDR3 protein: CASSPQGTEETQYF. The CDR3 nucleotides read TGTGCCAGCAGCCCACAGGGGACGGAAGAGACCCAGTACTTC.